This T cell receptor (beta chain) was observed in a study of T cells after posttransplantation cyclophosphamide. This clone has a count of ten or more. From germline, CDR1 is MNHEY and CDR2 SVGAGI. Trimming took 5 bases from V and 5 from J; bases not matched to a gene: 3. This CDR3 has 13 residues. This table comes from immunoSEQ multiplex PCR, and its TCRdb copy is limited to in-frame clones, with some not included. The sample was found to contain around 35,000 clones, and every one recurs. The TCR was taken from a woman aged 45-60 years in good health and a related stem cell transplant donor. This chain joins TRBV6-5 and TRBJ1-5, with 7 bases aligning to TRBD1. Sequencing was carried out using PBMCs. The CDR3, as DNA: TGTGCCAGCAGTCCCGACAGGGATCAGCCCCAGCATTTT. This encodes CASSPDRDQPQHF.